This TCR beta chain emerged from a study of blood T cell repertoires in COVID-19. Study in general: The United States, Italy and Spain provided the acute and convalescent COVID-19 samples. PBMCs, B-cell-depleted T cells, or T cells were the source of the cDNA or gDNA that made up the material.

This CDR3 contains 15 residues. V lost 4 bases to trimming and J lost 2 bases; unmatched junction nucleotides: 7. Germline CDR1 and CDR2: SGHDT and YYEEEE. As originally analysed: Reference gene primer amplification gave nucleated cell count estimates. Using immunoSEQ multiplex PCR, the repertoire was profiled, and TCRdb retains in-frame clones only, with some absent. V and J calls and clone size follow that table, whereas D and trimming were derived from the DNA. The data contain about 360,000 clones, around 87% of them singletons. The chain links TRBV5-6 to TRBJ2-7, with 9 positions matching TRBD2. Specimen: peripheral blood. This receptor was obtained from a human donor in a cohort sampled during active COVID-19. The DNA of the CDR3 is TGTGCCAGCAGCGGGACTAGCTATGTTCCCTACGAGCAGTACTTC. Translated: CASSGTSYVPYEQYF.